The clone carrying this TCR beta chain has at least ten counts. Its antigen is unidentified. This entry belongs to a study of T cells in Graves' hyperthyroidism and ophthalmopathy. Using RNA transcripts as the source, TCR beta CDR3 regions were amplified. A set of HTBI primers served as the primers for a first-round RT-PCR of the TCR CDR3. TCRdb reprocessed the multiplex PCR reads with MiXCR, giving one entry per CDR3 protein. The sample lists about 590,000 distinct CDR3 sequences, around a sixth seen once, with about 7% in the top ten. V lost 8 bases, J lost 4 bases, and 6 bases stayed unmatched. The CDR3 is 13 amino acids. Broader study findings: A median around 6.8 months before onset, the model predicted ophthalmopathy.

Sequences were obtained from blood. This TCR came from a woman between 25 and 40 years old with Graves' hyperthyroidism. The gene calls are TRBV12-3 or TRBV12-4 and TRBJ2-5; 8 bases align to TRBD2. The CDR3 coding sequence is TGTGCCAGCCGACCGGGGGGGTCAGAGACCCAGTACTTC. Its translation: CASRPGGSETQYF.